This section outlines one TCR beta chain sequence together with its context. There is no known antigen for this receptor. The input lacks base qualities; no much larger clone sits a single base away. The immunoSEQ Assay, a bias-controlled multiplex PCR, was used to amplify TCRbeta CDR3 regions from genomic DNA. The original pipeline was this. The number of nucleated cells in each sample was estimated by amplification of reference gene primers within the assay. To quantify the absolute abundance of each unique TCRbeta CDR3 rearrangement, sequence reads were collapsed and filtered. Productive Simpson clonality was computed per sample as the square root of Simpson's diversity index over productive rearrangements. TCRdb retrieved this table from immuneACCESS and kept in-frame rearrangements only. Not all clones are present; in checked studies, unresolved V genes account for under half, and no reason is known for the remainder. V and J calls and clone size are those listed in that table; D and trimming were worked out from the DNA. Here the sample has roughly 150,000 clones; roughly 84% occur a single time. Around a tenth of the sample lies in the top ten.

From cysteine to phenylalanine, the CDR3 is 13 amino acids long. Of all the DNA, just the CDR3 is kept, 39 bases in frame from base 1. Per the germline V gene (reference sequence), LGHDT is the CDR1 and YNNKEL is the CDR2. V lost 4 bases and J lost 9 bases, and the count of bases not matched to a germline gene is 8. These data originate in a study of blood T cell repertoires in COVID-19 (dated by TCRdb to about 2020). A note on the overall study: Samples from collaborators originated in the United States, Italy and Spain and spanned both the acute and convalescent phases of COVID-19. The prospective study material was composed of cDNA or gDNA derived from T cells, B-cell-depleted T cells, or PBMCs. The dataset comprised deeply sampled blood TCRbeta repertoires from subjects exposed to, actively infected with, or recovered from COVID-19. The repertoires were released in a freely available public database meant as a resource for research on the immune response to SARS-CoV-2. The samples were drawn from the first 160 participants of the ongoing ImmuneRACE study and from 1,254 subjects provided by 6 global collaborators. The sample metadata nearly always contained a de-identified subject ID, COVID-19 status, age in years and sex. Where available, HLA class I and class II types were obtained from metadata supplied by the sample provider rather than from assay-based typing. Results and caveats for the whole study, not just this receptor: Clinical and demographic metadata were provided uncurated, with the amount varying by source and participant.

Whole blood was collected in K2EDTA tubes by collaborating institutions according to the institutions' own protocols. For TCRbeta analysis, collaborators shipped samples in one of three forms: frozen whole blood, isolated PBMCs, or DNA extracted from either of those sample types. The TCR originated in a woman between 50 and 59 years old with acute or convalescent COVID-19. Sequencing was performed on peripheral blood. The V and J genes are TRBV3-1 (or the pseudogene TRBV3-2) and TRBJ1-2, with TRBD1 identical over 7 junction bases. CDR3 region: CASSPHRDSSYTF. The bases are TGTGCCAGCAGCCCGCACCGGGACAGCAGCTACACCTTC.